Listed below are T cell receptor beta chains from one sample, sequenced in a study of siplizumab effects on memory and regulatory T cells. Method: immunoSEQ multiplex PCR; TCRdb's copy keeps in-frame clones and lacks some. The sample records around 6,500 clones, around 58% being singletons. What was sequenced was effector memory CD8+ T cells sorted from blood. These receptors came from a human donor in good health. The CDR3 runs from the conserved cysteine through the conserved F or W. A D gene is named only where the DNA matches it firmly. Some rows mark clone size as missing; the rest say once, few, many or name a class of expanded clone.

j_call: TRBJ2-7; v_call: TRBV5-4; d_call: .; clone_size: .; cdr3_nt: TGCGCCAGCAGCCAGGGGGCCAGCGGGGGACCCCGCTACGAGCAGTACTTC; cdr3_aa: CASSQGASGGPRYEQYF
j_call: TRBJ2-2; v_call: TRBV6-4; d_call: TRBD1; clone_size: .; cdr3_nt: TGTGCCAGCCGGGACAGGGACACCGGGGAGCTGTTTTTT; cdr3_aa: CASRDRDTGELFF
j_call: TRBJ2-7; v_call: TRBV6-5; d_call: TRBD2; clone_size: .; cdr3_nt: TGTGCCAGCAGTGCATCTAGCGGGGGGGCCGCGGAGCAGTACTTC; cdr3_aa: CASSASSGGAAEQYF
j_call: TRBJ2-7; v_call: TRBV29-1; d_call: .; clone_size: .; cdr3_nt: TGCAGCGTTGATCCTAGTTCTAACGGGGAGCAGTACTTC; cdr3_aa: CSVDPSSNGEQYF
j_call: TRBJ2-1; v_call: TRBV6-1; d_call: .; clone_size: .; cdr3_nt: TGTGCCACCAGCCTGCTGGGTGAGCAGTTCTTC; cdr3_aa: CATSLLGEQFF
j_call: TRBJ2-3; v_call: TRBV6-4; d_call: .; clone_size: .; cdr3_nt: TGTGCCAGCAGCCACGGACCGGAGGGGGCAGATACGCAGTATTTT; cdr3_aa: CASSHGPEGADTQYF
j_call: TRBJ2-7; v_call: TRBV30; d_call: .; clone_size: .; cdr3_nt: TGTGCCTGGAGGGGGGTATCCTACGAGCAGTACTTC; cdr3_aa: CAWRGVSYEQYF
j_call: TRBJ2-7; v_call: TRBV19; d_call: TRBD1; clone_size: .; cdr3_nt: TGTGCCAGTAGCCAGGACAGGGTTGGTTACGAGCAGTACTTC; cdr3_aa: CASSQDRVGYEQYF
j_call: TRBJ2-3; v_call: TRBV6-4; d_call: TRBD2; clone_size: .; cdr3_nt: TGTGCCAGCAGTGACGACGGGGGGGGGCGGAGTACGCAGTATTTT; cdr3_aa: CASSDDGGGRSTQYF
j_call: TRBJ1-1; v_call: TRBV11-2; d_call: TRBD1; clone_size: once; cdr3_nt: TGTGCCAGCAGCTTAGACCCATGGACAGGGGGGAACACTGAAGCTTTCTTT; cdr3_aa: CASSLDPWTGGNTEAFF
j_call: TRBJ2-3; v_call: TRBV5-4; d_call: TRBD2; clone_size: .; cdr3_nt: TGTGCCAGCAGCTTCTTAGCGGGGGCCTCAGATACGCAGTATTTT; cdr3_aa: CASSFLAGASDTQYF
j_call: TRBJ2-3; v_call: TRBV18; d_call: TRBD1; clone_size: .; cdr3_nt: TGTGCCAGCTCACCACAGGGGGCGAGCACAGATACGCAGTATTTT; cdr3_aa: CASSPQGASTDTQYF
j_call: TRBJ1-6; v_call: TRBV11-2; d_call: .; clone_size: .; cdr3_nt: TGTGCCAGCAGCTTTGGAGGGGGTGGCTCACCCCTCCACTTT; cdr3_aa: CASSFGGGGSPLHF
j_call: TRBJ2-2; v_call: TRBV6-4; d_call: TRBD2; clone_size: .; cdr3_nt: TGTGCCAGCAGTCCCGGGACTAGCGACACCGGGGAGCTGTTTTTT; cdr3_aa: CASSPGTSDTGELFF
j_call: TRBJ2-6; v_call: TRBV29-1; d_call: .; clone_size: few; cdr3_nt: TGCAGCGTTGCGAAACCTGGGGCCAACGTCCTGACTTTC; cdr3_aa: CSVAKPGANVLTF
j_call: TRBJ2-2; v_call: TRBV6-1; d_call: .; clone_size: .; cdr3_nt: TGTGCCAGCAGTGAAGAGTTTCAGGTACTCGGGGAGCTGTTTTTT; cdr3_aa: CASSEEFQVLGELFF
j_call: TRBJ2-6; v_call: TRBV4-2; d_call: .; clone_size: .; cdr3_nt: TGTGCCAGCAGCCAAGAAGGGGAGAGCTCTGGGGCCAACGTCCTGACTTTC; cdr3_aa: CASSQEGESSGANVLTF
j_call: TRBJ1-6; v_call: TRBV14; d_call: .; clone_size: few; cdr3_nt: TGTGCCAGCAGCCAAGGGGAGTGGGGGCCCCTCCACTTT; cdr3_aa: CASSQGEWGPLHF
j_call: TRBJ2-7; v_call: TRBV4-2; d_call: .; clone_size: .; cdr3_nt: TGTGCCAGTCTAGACAGCTCCTACGAGCAGTACTTC; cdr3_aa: CASLDSSYEQYF
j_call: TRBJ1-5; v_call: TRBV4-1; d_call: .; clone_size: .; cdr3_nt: TGCGCCAGCAGCCTAGCCATAGGGACGAATGAGCCCCAGCATTTT; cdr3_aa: CASSLAIGTNEPQHF
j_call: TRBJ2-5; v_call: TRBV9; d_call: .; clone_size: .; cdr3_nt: TGTGCCAGCAGCGTAGATGGGGTCCTGTACTTC; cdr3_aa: CASSVDGVLYF
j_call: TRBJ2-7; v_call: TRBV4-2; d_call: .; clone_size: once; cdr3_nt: TGTGCCAGCCTGGACAGTTCCTACGAGCAGTACTTC; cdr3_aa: CASLDSSYEQYF
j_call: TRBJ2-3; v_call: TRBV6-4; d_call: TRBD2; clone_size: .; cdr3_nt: TGTGCCAGCAGTGCCCTAGCGGGGGCTAGCACAGATACGCAGTATTTT; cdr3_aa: CASSALAGASTDTQYF
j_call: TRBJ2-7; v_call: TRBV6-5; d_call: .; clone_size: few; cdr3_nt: TGTGCCAGCAGTGCTTATGAGGGGAGCTCCTACGAGCAGTACTTC; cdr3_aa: CASSAYEGSSYEQYF
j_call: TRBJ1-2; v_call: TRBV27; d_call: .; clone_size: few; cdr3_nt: TGTGCCAGCAGTCTGACAGGTTCTAACTATGGCTACACCTTC; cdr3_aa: CASSLTGSNYGYTF
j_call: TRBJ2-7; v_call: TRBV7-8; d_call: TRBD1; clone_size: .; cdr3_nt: TGTGCCAGCAGCTTACACAGGGGGCCATCCTACGAGCAGTACTTC; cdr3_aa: CASSLHRGPSYEQYF
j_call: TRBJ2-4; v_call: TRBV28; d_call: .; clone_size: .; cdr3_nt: TGTGCCAGCAGTTTCGGGGGGCAGGTAGCCAAAAACATTCAGTACTTC; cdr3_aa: CASSFGGQVAKNIQYF
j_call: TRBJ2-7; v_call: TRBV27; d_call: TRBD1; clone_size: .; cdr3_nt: TGTGCCAGCTTGGACAGGAGCTACGAGCAGTACTTC; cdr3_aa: CASLDRSYEQYF
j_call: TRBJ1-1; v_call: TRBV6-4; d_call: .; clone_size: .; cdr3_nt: TGTGCCAGCAGTGACCGGACAACCACTGAAGCTTTCTTT; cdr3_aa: CASSDRTTTEAFF
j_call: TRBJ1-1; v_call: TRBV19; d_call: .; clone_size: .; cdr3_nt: TGTGCCAGTAGTATATCGACAGGTAACATGAACACTGAAGCTTTCTTT; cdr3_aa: CASSISTGNMNTEAFF
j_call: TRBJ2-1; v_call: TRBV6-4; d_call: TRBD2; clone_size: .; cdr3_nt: TGTGCCAGCAGCCCGACTAGCGGGGTTTACAATGAGCAGTTCTTC; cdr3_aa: CASSPTSGVYNEQFF
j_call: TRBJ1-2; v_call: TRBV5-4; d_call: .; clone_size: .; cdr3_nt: TGTGCCAGCAGCTTGGGGCAGATACTAGGCTACACCTTC; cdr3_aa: CASSLGQILGYTF
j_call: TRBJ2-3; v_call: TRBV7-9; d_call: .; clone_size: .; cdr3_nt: TGTGCCAGCAGCCCGACAAAGGCCCTCGCAGATACGCAGTATTTT; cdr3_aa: CASSPTKALADTQYF
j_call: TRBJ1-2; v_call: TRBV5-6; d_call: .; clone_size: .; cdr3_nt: TGTGCCAGCAGCTTGGTCCCGGATTATGGCTACACCTTC; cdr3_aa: CASSLVPDYGYTF
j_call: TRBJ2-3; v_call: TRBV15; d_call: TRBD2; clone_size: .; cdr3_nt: TGTGCCACCAGCAGACCCACTAGCGGGGGGCCTTTGAGCACAGATACGCAGTATTTT; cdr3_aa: CATSRPTSGGPLSTDTQYF
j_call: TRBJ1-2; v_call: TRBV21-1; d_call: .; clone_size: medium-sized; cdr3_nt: TGTGCCAGCAGCACTCACGGCCACTATGGCTACACCTTC; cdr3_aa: CASSTHGHYGYTF
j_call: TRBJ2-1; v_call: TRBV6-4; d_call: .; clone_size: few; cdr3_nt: TGTGCCAGCAGTGCGGGGTCCGCAAATGAGCAGTTCTTC; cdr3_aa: CASSAGSANEQFF
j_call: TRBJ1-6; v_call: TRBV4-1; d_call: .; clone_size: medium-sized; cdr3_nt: TGCGCCAGCAGCCAAGATCTTGGCTATTCACCCCTCCACTTT; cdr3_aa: CASSQDLGYSPLHF
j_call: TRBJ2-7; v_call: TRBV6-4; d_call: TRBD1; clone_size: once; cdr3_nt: TGTGCCAGCAGCCCCCGGGAACAGGGGCACTACGAGCAGTACTTC; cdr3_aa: CASSPREQGHYEQYF
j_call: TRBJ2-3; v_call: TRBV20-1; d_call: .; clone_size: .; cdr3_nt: TGCAGTGCTAGAGATTTTTATACGCAGTATTTT; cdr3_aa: CSARDFYTQYF
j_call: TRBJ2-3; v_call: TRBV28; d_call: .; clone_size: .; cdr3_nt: TGTGCCAGCAGCCCCGGGGGTAGCGTTACAGATACGCAGTATTTT; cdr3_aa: CASSPGGSVTDTQYF
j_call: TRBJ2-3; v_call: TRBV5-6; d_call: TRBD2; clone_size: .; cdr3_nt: TGTGCCAGCAGCCCAACTACCGCCGCTAGCGGAAGCACAGATACGCAGTATTTT; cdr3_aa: CASSPTTAASGSTDTQYF
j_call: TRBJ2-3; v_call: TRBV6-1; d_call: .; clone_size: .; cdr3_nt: TGTGCCAGTCATCATACTAGCACAGATACGCAGTATTTT; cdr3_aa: CASHHTSTDTQYF
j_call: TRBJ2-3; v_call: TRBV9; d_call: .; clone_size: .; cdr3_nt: TGTGCCAGCAGCGGGGGGTACCGGGGTACGCAGTATTTT; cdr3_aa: CASSGGYRGTQYF
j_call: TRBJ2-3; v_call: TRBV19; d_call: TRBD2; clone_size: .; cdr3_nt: TGTGCCAGTAGTATACTAGCGGGGGCCCCAGATACGCAGTATTTT; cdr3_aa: CASSILAGAPDTQYF
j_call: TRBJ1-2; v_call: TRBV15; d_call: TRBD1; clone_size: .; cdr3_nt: TGTGCCACCAGCTCCTGGACAGGGTGGGATGGCTACACCTTC; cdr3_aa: CATSSWTGWDGYTF
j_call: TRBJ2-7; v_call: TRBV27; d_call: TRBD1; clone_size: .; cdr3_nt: TGTGCCAGCAGCTCTAGACAGGGGGCGAGATACGAGCAGTACTTC; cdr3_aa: CASSSRQGARYEQYF
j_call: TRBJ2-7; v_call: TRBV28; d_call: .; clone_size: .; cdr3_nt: TGTGCCAGCAGTTTGGGGACGGGGTACGAGCAGTACTTC; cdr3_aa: CASSLGTGYEQYF
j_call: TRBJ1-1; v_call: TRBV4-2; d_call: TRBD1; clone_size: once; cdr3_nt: TGTGCCAGCAGCCTGTATTCCGGGACAGGGGAAGCTTTCTTT; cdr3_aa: CASSLYSGTGEAFF
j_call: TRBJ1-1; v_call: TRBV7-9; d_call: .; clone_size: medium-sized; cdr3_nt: TGTGCCTTTGGCACTGAAGCTTTCTTT; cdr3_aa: CAFGTEAFF
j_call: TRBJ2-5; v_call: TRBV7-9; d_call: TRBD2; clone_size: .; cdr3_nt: TGTGCCAGCAGCTCCTTTGGGGGGGAAGAGACCCAGTACTTC; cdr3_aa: CASSSFGGEETQYF
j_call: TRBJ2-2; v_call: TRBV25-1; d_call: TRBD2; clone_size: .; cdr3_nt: TGTGCCAGCAGGGAGGGAGGGATCACAACCGGGGAGCTGTTTTTT; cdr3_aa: CASREGGITTGELFF
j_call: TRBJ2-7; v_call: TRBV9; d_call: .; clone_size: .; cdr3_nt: TGTGCCAGCAGCGTAGGGCCAGGGACCTCCTCCTACGAGCAGTACTTC; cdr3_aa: CASSVGPGTSSYEQYF
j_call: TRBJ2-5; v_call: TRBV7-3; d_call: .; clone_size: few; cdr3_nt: TGTGCCAGCAGCCCTGCGAACAGGGAAGAGACCCAGTACTTC; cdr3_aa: CASSPANREETQYF
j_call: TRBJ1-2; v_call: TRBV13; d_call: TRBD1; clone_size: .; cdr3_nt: TGTGCCAGCAGGTGGAAGGGGGCCGCGGACTATGGCTACACCTTC; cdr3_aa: CASRWKGAADYGYTF
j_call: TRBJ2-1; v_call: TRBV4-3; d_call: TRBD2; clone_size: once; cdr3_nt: TGCGCCAGCAGCCTACTAGCGGGGGCTAACAATGAGCAGTTCTTC; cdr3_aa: CASSLLAGANNEQFF
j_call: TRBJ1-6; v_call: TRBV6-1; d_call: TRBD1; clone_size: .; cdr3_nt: TGTGCCAGCAGGGGGCTGACAGGGGGCGCCTCACCCCTCCACTTT; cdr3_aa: CASRGLTGGASPLHF
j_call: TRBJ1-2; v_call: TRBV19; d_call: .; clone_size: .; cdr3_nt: TGTGCCAGTAGTAAGGACAGTTATCCCTCTAACTATGGCTACACCTTC; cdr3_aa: CASSKDSYPSNYGYTF
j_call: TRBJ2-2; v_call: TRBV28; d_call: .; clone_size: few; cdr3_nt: TGTGCCAGCAGTGCCGCCGGGACCCACACCGGGGAGCTGTTTTTT; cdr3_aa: CASSAAGTHTGELFF